Shown below are 31 T cell receptor beta chains from a single sample sequenced in a study of siplizumab effects on memory and regulatory T cells. Method: immunoSEQ multiplex PCR; TCRdb's copy keeps in-frame clones and lacks some. The sample carries 55,000 to 70,000 clones, over 85% recorded once. The specimen sequenced was CD8+ T cells sorted from blood. All receptors come from a human donor in good health.

The gene calls are TRBV29-1 and TRBJ2-1, with 9 bases matching TRBD2. This CDR3 has 13 residues. CDR1 and CDR2 (germline): SQVTM, ANQGSEA. V trimming: 7 bases; J trimming: 4 bases; junction bases outside the gene matches: 5. The CDR3 sequence is CSGQREAYNEQFF. CDR3 bases: TGCAGCGGGCAGCGGGAGGCATACAATGAGCAGTTCTTC.

The chain uses TRBV19 and TRBJ2-7; D uncertain. The CDR3 is 15 residues long. The V end was cut by 4 bases, the J end by 2 bases, with 15 bases between. From germline, CDR1 is LNHDA and CDR2 SQIVND (reference sequence). The CDR3 reads CASSNPTQLPYEQYF. The CDR3 region has the DNA TGTGCCAGTAGTAACCCGACACAACTTCCCTACGAGCAGTACTTC.

This chain connects TRBV30 to TRBJ1-1; 10 bases align to TRBD1. The CDR3 consists of 14 residues. Per the germline V gene, CDR1 is GTSNPN and CDR2 is SVGIG (reference sequence). V was pared by 5 bases and J by 5 bases, with 8 bases of the junction left unmatched. CDR3 sequence reads: CAWETGGQVTEAFF. The CDR3 DNA is TGTGCCTGGGAGACAGGGGGCCAGGTAACTGAAGCTTTCTTT. Full variable domain (outside the CDR3, taken from reference TRBV30 and TRBJ1-1): SQTIHQWPATLVQPVGSPLSLECTVEGTSNPNLYWYRQAAGRGLQLLFYSVGIGQISSEVPQNLSASRPQDRQFILSSKKLLLSDSGFYLCAWETGGQVTEAFFGQGTRLTVV.

The chain employs TRBV5-1 and TRBJ2-2, with 7 positions matching TRBD1. J lost 0 bases, V lost 4 bases, and 9 bases had no gene match. The CDR3 has 17 amino acids. Germline V lookup: CDR1 SGHRS, CDR2 YFSETQ. Here the CDR3 reads CASSLTGDRANTGELFF. The CDR3 nucleotides read TGCGCCAGCAGCCTTACAGGGGACCGGGCGAACACCGGGGAGCTGTTTTTT.

This chain connects TRBV2 to TRBJ1-1; D gene unclear. Germline-derived CDR1 and CDR2 are SNHLY and FYNNEI. The CDR3 has 11 amino acids. Trimming left V 6 bases short and J 7 bases short, with 9 bases between. CDR3 coding DNA: TGTGCCAGCAGCCAACAGCATGAAGCTTTCTTT. Residues: CASSQQHEAFF. The whole variable domain, filled in from reference TRBV2 and TRBJ1-1, reads EPEVTQTPSHQVTQMGQEVILRCVPISNHLYFYWYRQILGQKVEFLVSFYNNEISEKSEIFDDQFSVERPDGSNFTLKIRSTKLEDSAMYFCASSQQHEAFFGQGTRLTVV.

The gene calls are TRBV10-3 and TRBJ2-5; no clear D. This CDR3 is 12 amino acids long. The V gene lost 10 bases and the J gene lost 0 bases, with 9 bases spanning the gap. Per the germline V gene, CDR1 is ENHRY and CDR2 is SYGVKD. CDR3 bases: TGTGCCACCGGAAGAGACCAAGAGACCCAGTACTTC. Its translation is CATGRDQETQYF.

The chain is built from TRBV29-1 and TRBJ2-3; D is uncertain. The germline V gene has CDR1 SQVTM and CDR2 ANQGSEA. The CDR3 contains 13 residues. For the CDR3, the DNA is TGCACCATGGCGCTGGGCGGCACAGATACGCAGTATTTT. Amino acids: CTMALGGTDTQYF.

The chain employs TRBV9 and TRBJ2-3, with D possibly TRBD1 on 5 matching bases. This CDR3 is built from 15 residues. Trimming stripped 3 bases from V and 1 base from J, with 12 bases between. Germline CDR1 and CDR2: SGDLS and YYNGEE. The CDR3 sequence: CASSGEGAGTDTQYF. The CDR3 DNA is TGTGCCAGCAGCGGGGAAGGGGCCGGCACAGATACGCAGTATTTT.

This sequence joins TRBV27 and TRBJ2-6; 7 bases agree with TRBD2. The germline CDR1 and CDR2 sequences are MNHEY and SMNVEV (reference sequence). This CDR3 is 18 amino acids long. V was clipped by 0 bases and J by 2 bases; unmatched bases: 7. CDR3 DNA sequence: TGTGCCAGCAGTTTATCGATTTCGGGGGGAGCTGGGGCCAACGTCCTGACTTTC. It codes for CASSLSISGGAGANVLTF.

This rearrangement joins TRBV7-9 to TRBJ2-7, with a tentative D call TRBD1 (6 bases). This CDR3 spans 12 amino acids. V lost 4 bases and J 6 bases, leaving 10 bases between the germline ends. Germline CDR1 and CDR2: SEHNR and FQNEAQ (reference sequence). The CDR3 is CASSSQGTEQYF. DNA of the CDR3: TGTGCCAGCAGCTCACAGGGTACCGAGCAGTACTTC.

The chain has TRBV6-1 and TRBJ2-1, with 9 bases aligning to TRBD2. CDR3 length equals 15 residues. Germline V gene data show CDR1 as MNHNS and CDR2 as SASEGT. J lost 8 bases, V lost 3 bases, and 8 bases had no gene match. This chain's CDR3 is CASSERSSGIDEQFF. CDR3 nucleotide sequence: TGTGCCAGCAGTGAGCGGTCTAGCGGGATCGATGAGCAGTTCTTC.

V gene TRBV5-1 combines with J gene TRBJ2-3; 7 bases are a match to TRBD1. V lost 5 bases and J lost 2; bases outside the gene matches: 11. Germline CDR1 reads SGHRS; CDR2 reads YFSETQ. The CDR3 totals 16 residues. CDR3 bases: TGCGCCAGCAGGGCCTATGGGACAGCACCCACAGATACGCAGTATTTT. Its translation: CASRAYGTAPTDTQYF.

The V call is TRBV5-1, the J call TRBJ1-1, with D uncertain. CDR3 length equals 12 residues. Germline V lookup: CDR1 SGHRS, CDR2 YFSETQ. Trimming removed 0 bases at V and 8 bases at J, with 8 bases between. The CDR3 coding sequence is TGCGCCAGCAGCTTGGCTGGGTCGGAAGCTTTCTTT. As protein: CASSLAGSEAFF.

V gene TRBV9 combines with J gene TRBJ2-7; 8 nucleotides align to TRBD2. Germline values: CDR1 SGDLS, CDR2 YYNGEE. The CDR3 covers 14 residues. Losses at the gene ends were 4 bases for V and 0 bases for J; bases not matched to a gene: 3. CDR3 nucleotide sequence: TGTGCCAGCAGCACCGGGACTAGCTCCTACGAGCAGTACTTC. Translated, it gives CASSTGTSSYEQYF. Combining the CDR3 with reference TRBV9 and TRBJ2-7 gives the whole variable domain DSGVTQTPKHLITATGQRVTLRCSPRSGDLSVYWYQQSLDQGLQFLIQYYNGEERAKGNILERFSAQQFPDLHSELNLSSLELGDSALYFCASSTGTSSYEQYFGPGTRLTVT.

This clone was recorded a few times. This chain connects TRBV4-2 to TRBJ2-7, with D possibly TRBD1 on 5 matching bases. There are 16 residues in the CDR3. Germline V gene sequence: CDR1 LGHNA, CDR2 YNFKEQ. V was pared by 1 base and J by 0 bases, with 13 bases between. The CDR3 is CASSQGSQASSYEQYF. The CDR3 coding sequence is TGTGCCAGCAGCCAAGGCTCACAGGCGAGCTCCTACGAGCAGTACTTC.

In its sample, this clone was seen many times. Other DNA sequences in the same sample also yield this CDR3. The chain carries TRBV7-7 and TRBJ2-7; D is undetermined. V was trimmed by 1 base and J by 3 bases, leaving 4 bases between them. There are 12 residues in the CDR3. The germline V gene has CDR1 SSHAT and CDR2 FNYEAQ (reference sequence). The CDR3 here is CASSLVFYEQYF. The CDR3 nucleotides are TGTGCCAGCAGCTTAGTGTTCTACGAGCAGTACTTC.

The V call is TRBV2, the J call TRBJ1-1; D remains unclear. The germline V gene encodes CDR1 SNHLY and CDR2 FYNNEI. This CDR3 spans 14 amino acids. Trimming left V 10 bases short and J 0 bases short, with 15 bases between. The DNA for the CDR3 is TGTGCCACCGAGGAAGGTGCCATGAACACTGAAGCTTTCTTT. It yields the protein CATEEGAMNTEAFF.

Here the CDR3 reads CASGDTGGGIETQYF. In DNA, the CDR3 is TGTGCCAGCGGCGATACAGGGGGCGGGATCGAGACCCAGTACTTC. The rearrangement uses TRBV7-3 and TRBJ2-5; 9 positions agree with TRBD1. CDR3 length: 15 residues. With 8 bases clipped from V and 5 bases from J, the junction kept 12 bases outside the gene matches. Germline loops: CDR1 SGHTA, CDR2 FQGTGA.

V and J are TRBV7-9 and TRBJ2-5, with a weak D call TRBD1 (5 bases). Gene TRBJ2-7 matches the end of the DNA better, so the J call may be wrong. The germline CDR1 and CDR2 sequences are SEHNR and FQNEAQ (reference sequence). This CDR3 has 15 amino acids. CDR3 DNA sequence: TGTGCCAGCAGCTGGGGCGTAGGGCTTGAGAGCGAGCAGTACTTC. It specifies CASSWGVGLESEQYF.

This clone has a single count. The V and J genes are TRBV6-1 and TRBJ2-7; a possible D gene is TRBD2 (6 bases). The CDR3 has 12 amino acids. The germline V gene encodes CDR1 MNHNS and CDR2 SASEGT. The germline V and J ends were trimmed by 5 bases and 4 bases, with 9 bases remaining between them. As DNA, the CDR3 is TGTGCCAGCAGTTTGGGGGGATACGAGCAGTACTTC. Amino acids: CASSLGGYEQYF.

The genes are TRBV27 and TRBJ2-1; 9 bases fit TRBD2. There are 16 residues in the CDR3. Per the germline V gene, CDR1 is MNHEY and CDR2 is SMNVEV (reference sequence). Losses at the gene ends were 5 bases for V and 5 bases for J; bases not matched to a gene: 10. CDR3 amino acids: CASSPYVLAGNNEQFF. The CDR3, as DNA: TGTGCCAGCAGTCCCTACGTACTAGCGGGTAACAATGAGCAGTTCTTC.

This chain uses TRBV7-3 with TRBJ2-2; 13 nucleotides agree with TRBD2. This CDR3 contains 15 residues. Germline lookup yields CDR1 SGHTA and CDR2 FQGTGA. The V gene end was trimmed by 5 bases and the J gene end by 6 bases; junction bases not matched to a gene: 3. The CDR3 protein is CASSELAGGAGELFF. The CDR3 DNA sequence: TGTGCCAGCAGCGAACTAGCGGGAGGGGCCGGGGAGCTGTTTTTT.

The CDR3 spells CASSSGTGGYTF. CDR3 DNA sequence: TGTGCCAGCAGCTCCGGCACAGGCGGCTACACCTTC. The V gene is TRBV13, the J gene TRBJ1-2; D is perhaps TRBD1 (5 bases). The germline CDR1 and CDR2 sequences are PRHDT and FYEKMQ (reference sequence). The V gene lost 4 bases and the J gene lost 8 bases, with 11 bases spanning the gap. The CDR3 length is 12 residues.

The chain has TRBV7-9 and TRBJ2-3, with 7 bases that match TRBD1. CDR1 and CDR2 from the germline V gene are SEHNR and FQNEAQ (reference sequence). The CDR3 loop spans 16 amino acids. V lost 5 bases and J lost 1; bases outside the gene matches: 9. DNA of the CDR3: TGTGCCAGCAGCATACCGGGACAGCTCGGCACAGATACGCAGTATTTT. Amino acids: CASSIPGQLGTDTQYF. The full variable domain, with the rest looked up from reference TRBV7-9 and TRBJ2-3, is DTGVSQNPRHKITKRGQNVTFRCDPISEHNRLYWYRQTLGQGPEFLTYFQNEAQLEKSRLLSDRFSAERPKGSFSTLEIQRTEQGDSAMYLCASSIPGQLGTDTQYFGPGTRLTVL.

The V call is TRBV18, the J call TRBJ2-6; D unresolved. Germline assignment: CDR1 KGHSH and CDR2 LQKENI. The length of the CDR3 is 14 residues. Trimming took 2 bases from V and 1 from J, leaving 3 bases between them. As DNA, the CDR3 is TGTGCCAGCTCACCAGGGTCTGGGGCCAACGTCCTGACTTTC. It encodes CASSPGSGANVLTF.

The chain combines TRBV7-9 with TRBJ2-7; D might be TRBD1 (5 bases). The length of the CDR3 is 14 residues. CDR1 and CDR2 (germline): SEHNR, FQNEAQ (reference sequence). The V and J ends lost 6 bases and 2 bases respectively, with 14 bases between them. As DNA, the CDR3 is TGTGCCAGCAGTCCCCTTCAGGGTCCCTACGAGCAGTACTTC. It is translated as CASSPLQGPYEQYF.

J is TRBJ2-7 and V is TRBV6-1, with D maybe TRBD2 (6 bases). V gave up 1 base and J gave up 4 bases, with 11 bases separating them. The CDR3 has 14 amino acids. The germline V gene has CDR1 MNHNS and CDR2 SASEGT. DNA for the CDR3: TGTGCCAGCAGTGAAGGTTCTAGCGTGTACGAGCAGTACTTC. Residues: CASSEGSSVYEQYF.

The chain recombines TRBV6-5 with TRBJ2-5, with D possibly being TRBD2 (6 bases). V lost 0 bases and J 7 bases, leaving 6 bases between the germline ends. This CDR3 comprises 12 residues. Germline-derived CDR1 and CDR2 are MNHEY and SVGAGI. For the CDR3, the DNA is TGTGCCAGCAGTTACTCGCGGGGGACCCAGTACTTC. Amino acid sequence: CASSYSRGTQYF.

The chain links TRBV5-1 to TRBJ2-1; maybe TRBD2 (6 bases). Trimming removed 6 bases at V and 0 bases at J, with 13 bases between. Germline V gene sequence: CDR1 SGHRS, CDR2 YFSETQ. The CDR3 totals 15 residues. This CDR3 reads CASTVGDSSYNEQFF. CDR3 coding DNA: TGCGCCAGCACAGTGGGGGACTCCTCCTACAATGAGCAGTTCTTC.

In nucleotides, the CDR3 is TGTGCCAGCAGCGGGACTAGCGGGACACCTGGGAATGAGCAGTTCTTC. It translates to CASSGTSGTPGNEQFF. The genes are TRBV6-4 and TRBJ2-1, with 13 bases identical to TRBD2. The J segment lost 7 bases and the V segment lost 6 bases, leaving 9 bases of the junction unmatched. Germline CDR1 and CDR2: MRHNA and SNTAGT. The CDR3 runs to 16 residues.

This clone was seen more than once but under ten times. The rearrangement joins TRBV11-2 to TRBJ1-2; TRBD1 agrees at 9 bases. Germline V CDR1 and CDR2: SGHAT, FQNNGV. J was trimmed by 8 bases and V by 0 bases; bases with no gene match: 10. The CDR3 is 16 residues long. The CDR3 loop reads CASSLDPGPGQGGYTF. The CDR3 DNA reads as TGTGCCAGCAGCTTAGATCCAGGCCCGGGACAGGGCGGCTACACCTTC.